The entry that follows covers one T cell receptor (beta chain) sequence. Its antigen remains unknown. Libraries were prepared by immunoSEQ multiplex PCR; TCRdb keeps only in-frame clonotypes and omits some of them. The sample carries tens of thousands of clones, roughly 84% recorded once. This sample is drawn from a study of OX40 agonist ivuxolimab in advanced cancers. On the study more broadly: Ivuxolimab is a fully human IgG2 antibody that activates OX40 (CD134).

V shed 6 bases, J shed 8 bases, and the junction held 10 bases outside the gene matches. This CDR3 has 15 residues. Looked up from germline, CDR1 is MNHEY and CDR2 is SVGAGI. Study results and caveats: CD8+ T cells were the subset that, on average, had more expanded clones than CD4+. With doses of 0.1-3.0 mg/kg, partial responders showed among the lowest clonal expansion. Normalized T-cell clonal expansion was also low in a subset of nonresponders.

The J gene is TRBJ2-1, the V gene TRBV6-5; 10 nucleotides match TRBD1. The sample was CD4+ or CD8+ T cells sorted from blood, taken in a trial of the OX40 agonist ivuxolimab. The TCR comes from an adult with an advanced solid tumor such as melanoma, head and neck, liver or kidney cancer. In DNA, the CDR3 is TGTGCCAGCAGACCGCCCGGGACAGGGGTCTATGAGCAGTTCTTC. Translation gives CASRPPGTGVYEQFF.